This entry concerns a single TCR beta chain. This sample was included in a study of blood T cell repertoires in COVID-19. The trim removed 6 bases at V and 4 bases at J, leaving 7 bases unmatched. The CDR3 sequence is 14 residues long. CDR1 MRHNA and CDR2 SNTAGT come from the germline V gene. Clones were read by immunoSEQ multiplex PCR, and TCRdb kept only the in-frame ones, dropping some. This sample carries about 220,000 clones, approximately 84% of them seen once, and the ten largest clones take 3% to 3.5%. The chain links TRBV6-4 to TRBJ2-7, with 9 bases aligning to TRBD1. The specimen was peripheral blood. The source of this sequence is a woman between 25 and 40 years old who had recovered from COVID-19. CDR3 region: CASSPGQGTYEQYF. As DNA, the CDR3 is TGTGCCAGCAGCCCGGGACAGGGCACTTACGAGCAGTACTTC.